The present T cell receptor (beta chain) was sequenced within a study of response to subunit inactivated influenza vaccine. Overall study results and limits: Researchers suggested that each seasonal influenza vaccination recruits few new T cells.

This CDR3 spans 19 amino acids. Germline loops: CDR1 MDHEN, CDR2 SYDVKM. The germline V and J ends were trimmed by 2 bases and 1 base, with 24 bases remaining between them. A word on this clonotype: The antigen is undetermined.

TCRdb re-called the RT-PCR reads with MiXCR, one entry per CDR3 protein. Of 400,000 to 650,000 distinct CDR3 sequences in the sample, approximately 6.9% are singletons; the top ten hold about an eighth. The J gene is TRBJ2-7, the V gene TRBV28, with a possible D match to TRBD2 (6 bases). The specimen was PBMCs from blood, collected around 2 years after vaccination. The TCR originated in a man in his fifties or sixties who received an inactivated influenza vaccine. The CDR3 sequence is CASSLEPWAGGAVSYEQYF. CDR3 DNA sequence: TGTGCCAGCAGTTTAGAACCTTGGGCGGGCGGGGCAGTTTCCTACGAGCAGTACTTC.